This entry features one TCR beta chain sequence. Then a second PCR, running roughly 6 to 11 cycles, was carried out with a sample-barcoded 5' primer and a J-beta primer mix. Tags on each cDNA molecule came from a template-switch adaptor with 12 random nucleotides. TCRdb fed the 5' RACE reads into MiXCR, producing one record per CDR3 protein. The data hold hundreds of thousands of distinct CDR3 sequences, with over 45% observed a single time. These data are taken from a study of blood T cells in healthy people across ages. CDR1 is SGHTA and CDR2 is FQGNSA in the germline V gene. This CDR3 spans 20 amino acids. V lost 1 base to trimming and J lost 3 bases; unmatched junction nucleotides: 18. Donors ranged from roughly 6 to 100 years old and were healthy Caucasians in Russia.

Source material: blood. The source is a woman aged 55-69 years in good health. J is TRBJ2-3 and V is TRBV7-2; 8 nucleotides align to TRBD2. The CDR3 sequence: CASSLGLSAGGWGRTDTQYF. CDR3 nucleotides: TGTGCCAGCAGCTTAGGGTTGAGCGCGGGAGGATGGGGGAGAACAGATACGCAGTATTTT.